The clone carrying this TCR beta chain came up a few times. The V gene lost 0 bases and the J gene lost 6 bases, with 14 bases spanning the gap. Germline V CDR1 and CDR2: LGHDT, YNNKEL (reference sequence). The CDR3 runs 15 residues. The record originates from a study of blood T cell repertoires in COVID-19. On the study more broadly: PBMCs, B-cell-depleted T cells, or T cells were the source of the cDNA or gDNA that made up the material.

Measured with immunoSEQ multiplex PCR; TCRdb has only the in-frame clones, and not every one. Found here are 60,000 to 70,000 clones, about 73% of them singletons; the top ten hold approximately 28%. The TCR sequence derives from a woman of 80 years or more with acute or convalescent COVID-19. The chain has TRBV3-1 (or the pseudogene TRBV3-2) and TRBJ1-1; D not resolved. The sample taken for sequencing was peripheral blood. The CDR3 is CASSQEAQPFAEAFF. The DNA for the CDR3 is TGTGCCAGCAGCCAAGAGGCACAGCCGTTTGCTGAAGCTTTCTTT.